This TCR beta chain derives from a study of CD8+CD57+ T cells in acquired aplastic anemia. Whole-study findings and limits: CD8+ Simpson's diversity in patients was not significantly different from that in controls.

With V trimmed by 1 base and J by 0 bases, 6 bases remained unmatched. From germline, CDR1 is DFQATT and CDR2 SNEGSKA (reference sequence). The CDR3 has 16 residues. Ten or more counts support this clonotype. Its antigen is as yet unknown. Profiles of TCR beta VDJ and CDR3 were generated from a genomic DNA template. From the reads, TCRdb called clonotypes with MiXCR, one entry per CDR3 protein. The table lists around 200,000 distinct CDR3 sequences, 61% of them singletons, with approximately 30% in the top ten. Sequenced: sorted CD4+, CD8+, or CD8+CD57+ T cells (not recorded which) from PBMCs. The clonotype was recovered from a human donor in good health. The chain employs TRBV20-1 and TRBJ2-1; 7 bases fit TRBD2. CDR3 amino acids: CSARVLAEASYNEQFF. Written as DNA, the CDR3 is TGCAGTGCTAGAGTCCTAGCGGAGGCCTCCTACAATGAGCAGTTCTTC.